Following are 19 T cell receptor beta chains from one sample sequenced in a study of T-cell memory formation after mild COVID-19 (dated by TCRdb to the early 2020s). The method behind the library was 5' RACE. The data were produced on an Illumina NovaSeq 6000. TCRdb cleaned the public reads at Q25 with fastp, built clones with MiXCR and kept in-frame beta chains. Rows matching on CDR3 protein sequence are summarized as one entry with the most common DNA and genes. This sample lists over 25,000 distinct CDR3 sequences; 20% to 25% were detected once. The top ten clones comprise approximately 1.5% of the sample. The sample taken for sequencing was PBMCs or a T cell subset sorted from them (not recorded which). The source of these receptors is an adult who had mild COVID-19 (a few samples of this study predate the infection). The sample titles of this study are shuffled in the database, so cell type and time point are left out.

The CDR3 region has the DNA TGTGCCAGCGCAGGACAGGCCTCCTCCTACGAGCAGTACTTC. It translates to CASAGQASSYEQYF. The genes are TRBV27 and TRBJ2-7, with 7 bases lining up with TRBD1. The V gene end was trimmed by 8 bases and the J gene end by 0 bases; junction bases not matched to a gene: 7. Germline loops: CDR1 MNHEY, CDR2 SMNVEV (reference sequence). CDR3 length equals 14 residues.

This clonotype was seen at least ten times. The CDR3 DNA reads as TGTGCCAGCAGTCACACGGGAAATCAGCCCCAGCATTTT. Amino acid sequence: CASSHTGNQPQHF. This chain joins TRBV27 and TRBJ1-5; no clear D gene. The CDR3 loop spans 13 amino acids. Germline lookup yields CDR1 MNHEY and CDR2 SMNVEV (reference sequence). V was clipped by 5 bases and J by 4 bases, with 9 bases between them.

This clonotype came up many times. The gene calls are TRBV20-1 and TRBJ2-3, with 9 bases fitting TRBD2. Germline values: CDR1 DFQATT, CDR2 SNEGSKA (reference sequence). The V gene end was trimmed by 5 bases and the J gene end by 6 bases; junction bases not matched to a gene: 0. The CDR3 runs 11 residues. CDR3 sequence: CSAGLADTQYF. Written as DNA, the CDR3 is TGCAGTGCTGGACTAGCGGATACGCAGTATTTT.

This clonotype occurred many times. The CDR3 nucleotides read TGTGCCAGTAGTAGGGTGTGGCGGGACAATGAGCAGTTCTTC. Translation: CASSRVWRDNEQFF. V and J are TRBV19 and TRBJ2-1, with D possibly being TRBD2 (5 bases). Germline CDR1 and CDR2: LNHDA and SQIVND (reference sequence). The germline V and J ends were trimmed by 4 bases and 5 bases, with 12 bases remaining between them. This CDR3 is built from 14 residues.

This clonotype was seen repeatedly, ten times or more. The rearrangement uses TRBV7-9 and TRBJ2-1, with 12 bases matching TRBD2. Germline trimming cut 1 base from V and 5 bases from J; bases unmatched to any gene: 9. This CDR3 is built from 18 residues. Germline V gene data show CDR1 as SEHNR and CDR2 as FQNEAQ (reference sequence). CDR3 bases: TGTGCCAGCAGCTTAGAAGGGGGACTAGCGGGCAATAACAATGAGCAGTTCTTC. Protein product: CASSLEGGLAGNNNEQFF.

For the CDR3, the DNA is TGTGCCACCAGCAGGGGGAGTGGGTATGGCTACACCTTC. Its translation is CATSRGSGYGYTF. This chain joins TRBV15 and TRBJ1-2; D remains ambiguous. This CDR3 is 13 amino acids long. Between the trimmed V and J ends, which lost 3 bases and 5 bases, there was a span of 10 bases. CDR1 LNHNV and CDR2 YYDKDF come from the germline V gene (reference sequence).

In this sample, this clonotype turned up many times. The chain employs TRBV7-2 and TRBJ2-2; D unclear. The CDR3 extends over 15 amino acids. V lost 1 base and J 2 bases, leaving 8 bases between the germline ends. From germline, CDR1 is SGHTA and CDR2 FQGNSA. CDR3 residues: CASSLVRSNTGELFF. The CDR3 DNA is TGTGCCAGCAGCTTAGTTCGGAGTAACACCGGGGAGCTGTTTTTT.

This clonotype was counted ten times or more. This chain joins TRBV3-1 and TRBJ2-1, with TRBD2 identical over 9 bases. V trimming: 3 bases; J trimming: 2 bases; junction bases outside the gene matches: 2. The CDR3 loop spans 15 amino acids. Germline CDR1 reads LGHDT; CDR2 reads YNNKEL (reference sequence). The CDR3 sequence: CASSHASGTYNEQFF. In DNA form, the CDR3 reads TGTGCCAGCAGCCACGCTAGCGGGACCTACAATGAGCAGTTCTTC.

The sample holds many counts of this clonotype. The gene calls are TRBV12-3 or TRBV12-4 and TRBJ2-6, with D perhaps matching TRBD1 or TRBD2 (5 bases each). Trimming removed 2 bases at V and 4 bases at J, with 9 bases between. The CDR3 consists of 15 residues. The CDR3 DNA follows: TGTGCCAGCAGTTTAACTGGGACCGGGGCCAACGTCCTGACTTTC. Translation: CASSLTGTGANVLTF.

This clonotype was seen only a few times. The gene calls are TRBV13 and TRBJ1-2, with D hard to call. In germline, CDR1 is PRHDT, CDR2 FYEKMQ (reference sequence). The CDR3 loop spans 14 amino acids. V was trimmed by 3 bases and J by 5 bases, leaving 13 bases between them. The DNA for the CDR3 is TGTGCCAGCAGCTTTCGGCGGGTTGGGTATGGCTACACCTTC. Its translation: CASSFRRVGYGYTF.

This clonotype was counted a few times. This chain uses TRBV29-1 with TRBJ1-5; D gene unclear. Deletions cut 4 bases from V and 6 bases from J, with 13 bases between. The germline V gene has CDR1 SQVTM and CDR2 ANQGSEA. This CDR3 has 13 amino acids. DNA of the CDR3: TGCAGCGTTGCAGGAGGAGTGGGTCAGCCCCAGCATTTT. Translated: CSVAGGVGQPQHF.

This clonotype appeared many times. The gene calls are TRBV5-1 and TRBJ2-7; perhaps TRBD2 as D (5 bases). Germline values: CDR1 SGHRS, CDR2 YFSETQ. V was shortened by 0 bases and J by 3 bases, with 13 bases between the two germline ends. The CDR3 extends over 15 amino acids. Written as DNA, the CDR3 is TGCGCCAGCAGCTTGGTAAGCGACTACCGCTACGAGCAGTACTTC. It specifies CASSLVSDYRYEQYF.

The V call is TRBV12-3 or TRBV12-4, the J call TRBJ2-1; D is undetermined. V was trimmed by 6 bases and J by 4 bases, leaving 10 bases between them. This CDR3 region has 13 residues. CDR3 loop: CASRGSVYNEQFF. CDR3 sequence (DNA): TGTGCCAGCAGAGGCTCTGTGTACAATGAGCAGTTCTTC.

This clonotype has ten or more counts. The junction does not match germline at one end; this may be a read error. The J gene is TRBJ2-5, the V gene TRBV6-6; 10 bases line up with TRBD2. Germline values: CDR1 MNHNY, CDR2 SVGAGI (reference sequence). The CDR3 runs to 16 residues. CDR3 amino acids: CASSYEAGGLGDPVGF. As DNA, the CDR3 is TGTGCCAGCAGTTACGAAGCGGGAGGGCTAGGAGACCCAGTAGGCTTC.

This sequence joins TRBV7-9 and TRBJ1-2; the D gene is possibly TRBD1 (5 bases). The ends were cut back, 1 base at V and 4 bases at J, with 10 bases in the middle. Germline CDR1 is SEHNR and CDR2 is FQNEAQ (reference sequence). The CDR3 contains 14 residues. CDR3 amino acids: CASSLGPRVYGYTF. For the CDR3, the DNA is TGTGCCAGCAGCTTAGGTCCCAGGGTCTATGGCTACACCTTC.

CDR3 residues: CSARDLIGTSLNIQYF. CDR3 nucleotides: TGCAGTGCTAGAGATCTTATCGGGACGTCGTTAAACATTCAGTACTTC. V usage is TRBV20-1 and J usage is TRBJ2-4; D may correspond to TRBD1 or TRBD2 (5 bases each). Trimming took off 0 bases at V and 6 bases at J, with 18 bases between the two ends. The CDR3 is 16 amino acids. Germline V gene sequence: CDR1 DFQATT, CDR2 SNEGSKA (reference sequence).

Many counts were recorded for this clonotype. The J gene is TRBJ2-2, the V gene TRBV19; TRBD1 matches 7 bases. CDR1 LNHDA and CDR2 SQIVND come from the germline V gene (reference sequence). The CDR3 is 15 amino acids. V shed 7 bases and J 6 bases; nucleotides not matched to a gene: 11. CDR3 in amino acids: CASTNQGVVSGELFF. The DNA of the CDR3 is TGTGCCAGTACCAACCAGGGGGTCGTGTCCGGGGAGCTGTTTTTT.

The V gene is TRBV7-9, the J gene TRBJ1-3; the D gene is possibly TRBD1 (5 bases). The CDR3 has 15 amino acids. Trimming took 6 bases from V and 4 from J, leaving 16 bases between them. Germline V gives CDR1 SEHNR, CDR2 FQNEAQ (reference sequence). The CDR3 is CASRLGGDPGNTIYF. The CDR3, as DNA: TGTGCCAGCAGACTCGGGGGGGACCCGGGAAACACCATATATTTT.

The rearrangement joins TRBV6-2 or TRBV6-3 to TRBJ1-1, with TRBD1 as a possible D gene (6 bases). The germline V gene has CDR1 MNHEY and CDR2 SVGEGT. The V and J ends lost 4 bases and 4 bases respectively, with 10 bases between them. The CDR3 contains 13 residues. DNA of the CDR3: TGTGCCAGCAGTTTCCAGGGGATCACTGAAGCTTTCTTT. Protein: CASSFQGITEAFF.